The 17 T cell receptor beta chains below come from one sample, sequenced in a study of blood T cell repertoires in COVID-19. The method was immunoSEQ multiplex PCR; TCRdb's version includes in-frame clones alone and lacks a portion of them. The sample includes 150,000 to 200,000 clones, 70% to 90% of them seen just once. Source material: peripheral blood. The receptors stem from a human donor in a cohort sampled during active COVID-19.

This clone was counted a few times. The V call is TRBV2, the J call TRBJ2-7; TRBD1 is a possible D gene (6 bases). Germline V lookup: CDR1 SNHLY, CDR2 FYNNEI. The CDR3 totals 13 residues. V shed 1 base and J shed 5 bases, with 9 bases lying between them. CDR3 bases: TGTGCCAGCAGTGAAGGGACAGTTAACGAGCAGTACTTC. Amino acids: CASSEGTVNEQYF.

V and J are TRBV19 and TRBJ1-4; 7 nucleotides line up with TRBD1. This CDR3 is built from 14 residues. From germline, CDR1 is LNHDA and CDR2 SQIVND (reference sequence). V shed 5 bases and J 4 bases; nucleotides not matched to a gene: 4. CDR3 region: CASSPGQLNEKLFF. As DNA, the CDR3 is TGTGCCAGTAGTCCGGGACAGCTTAATGAAAAACTGTTTTTT.

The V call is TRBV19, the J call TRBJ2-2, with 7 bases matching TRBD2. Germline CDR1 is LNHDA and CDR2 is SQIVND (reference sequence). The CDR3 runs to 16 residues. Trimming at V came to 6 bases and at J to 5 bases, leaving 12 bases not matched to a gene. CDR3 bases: TGTGCCAGTAGCCCCACAGGACTAGGTTCGACCGGGGAGCTGTTTTTT. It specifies CASSPTGLGSTGELFF.

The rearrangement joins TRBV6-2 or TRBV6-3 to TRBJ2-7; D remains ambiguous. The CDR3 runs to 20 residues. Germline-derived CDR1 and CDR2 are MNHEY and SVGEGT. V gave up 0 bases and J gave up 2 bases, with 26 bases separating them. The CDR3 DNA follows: TGTGCCAGCAGTTACTCTGTTTTGCGGAAACCAGTATCCAGCCCCTACGAGCAGTACTTC. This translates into CASSYSVLRKPVSSPYEQYF.

This CDR3 is CKFTSGHEQYF. CDR3 nucleotides: TGCAAATTTACTAGCGGGCACGAGCAGTACTTC. The chain recombines TRBV20-1 with TRBJ2-7; TRBD2 matches at 9 bases. The CDR3 consists of 11 residues. CDR1 and CDR2 from the germline V gene are DFQATT and SNEGSKA (reference sequence).

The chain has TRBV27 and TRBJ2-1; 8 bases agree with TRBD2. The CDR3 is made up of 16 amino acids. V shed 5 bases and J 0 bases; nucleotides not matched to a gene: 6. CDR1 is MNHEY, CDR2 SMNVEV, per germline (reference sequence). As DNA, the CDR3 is TGTGCCAGCAGTCCCGTAGCGGGGAGCTCCTACAATGAGCAGTTCTTC. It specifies CASSPVAGSSYNEQFF.

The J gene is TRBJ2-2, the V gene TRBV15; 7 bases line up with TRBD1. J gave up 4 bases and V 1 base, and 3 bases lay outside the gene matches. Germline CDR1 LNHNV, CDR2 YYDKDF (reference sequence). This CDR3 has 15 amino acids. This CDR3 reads CATSRGGQLTGELFF. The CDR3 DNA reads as TGTGCCACCAGCAGAGGGGGACAGCTCACCGGGGAGCTGTTTTTT. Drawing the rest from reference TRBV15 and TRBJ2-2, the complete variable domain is DAMVIQNPRYQVTQFGKPVTLSCSQTLNHNVMYWYQQKSSQAPKLLFHYYDKDFNNEADTPDNFQSRRPNTSFCFLDIRSPGLGDTAMYLCATSRGGQLTGELFFGEGSRLTVL.

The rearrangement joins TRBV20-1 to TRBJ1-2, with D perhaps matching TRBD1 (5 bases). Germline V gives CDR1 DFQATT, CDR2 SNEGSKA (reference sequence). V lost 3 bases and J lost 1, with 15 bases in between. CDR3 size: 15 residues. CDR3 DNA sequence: TGCAGTGCTAGTACATCGGCAGGGAATAACTATGGCTACACCTTC. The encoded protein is CSASTSAGNNYGYTF.

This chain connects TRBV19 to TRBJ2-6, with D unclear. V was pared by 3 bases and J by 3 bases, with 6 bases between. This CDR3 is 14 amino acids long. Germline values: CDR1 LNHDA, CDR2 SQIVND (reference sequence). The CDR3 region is CASSIPSGANVLTF. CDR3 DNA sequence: TGTGCCAGTAGTATTCCCAGTGGGGCCAACGTCCTGACTTTC.

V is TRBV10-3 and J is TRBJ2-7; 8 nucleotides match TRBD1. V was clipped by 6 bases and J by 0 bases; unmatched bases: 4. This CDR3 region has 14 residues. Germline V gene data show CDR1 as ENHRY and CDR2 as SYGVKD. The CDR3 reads CAISRQGSSYEQYF. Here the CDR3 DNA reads TGTGCCATCAGCCGACAGGGGAGCTCCTACGAGCAGTACTTC.

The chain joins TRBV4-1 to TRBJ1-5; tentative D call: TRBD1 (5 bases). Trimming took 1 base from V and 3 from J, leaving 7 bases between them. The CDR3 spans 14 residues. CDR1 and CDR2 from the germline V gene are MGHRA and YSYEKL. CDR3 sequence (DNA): TGCGCCAGCAGCCAAGGACAGTACAATCAGCCCCAGCATTTT. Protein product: CASSQGQYNQPQHF.

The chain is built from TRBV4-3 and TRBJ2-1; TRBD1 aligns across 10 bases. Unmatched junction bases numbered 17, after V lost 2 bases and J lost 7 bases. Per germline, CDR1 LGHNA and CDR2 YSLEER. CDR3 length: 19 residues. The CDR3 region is CASSQTTTGGWGGSNEQFF. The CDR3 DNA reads TGCGCCAGCAGCCAAACCACGACAGGGGGCTGGGGTGGGAGTAATGAGCAGTTCTTC.

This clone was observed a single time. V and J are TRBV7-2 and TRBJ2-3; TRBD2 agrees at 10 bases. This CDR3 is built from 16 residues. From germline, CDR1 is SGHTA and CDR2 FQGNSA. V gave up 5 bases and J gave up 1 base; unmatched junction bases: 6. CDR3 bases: TGTGCCAGCAGCCCCCAGCGGGGGGGCCGCACAGATACGCAGTATTTT. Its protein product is CASSPQRGGRTDTQYF.

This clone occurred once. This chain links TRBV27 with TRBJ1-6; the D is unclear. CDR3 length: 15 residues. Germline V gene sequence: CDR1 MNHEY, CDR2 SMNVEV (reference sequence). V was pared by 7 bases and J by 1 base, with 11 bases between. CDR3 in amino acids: CASKREGSYNSPLHF. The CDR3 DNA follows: TGTGCCAGCAAAAGGGAGGGATCCTATAATTCACCCCTCCACTTT.

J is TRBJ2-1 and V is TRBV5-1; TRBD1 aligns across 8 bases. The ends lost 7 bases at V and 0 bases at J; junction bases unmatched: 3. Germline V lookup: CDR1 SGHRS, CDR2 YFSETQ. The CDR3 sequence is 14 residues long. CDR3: CASRTGSSYNEQFF. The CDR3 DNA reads TGCGCCAGCCGGACAGGGAGCTCCTACAATGAGCAGTTCTTC.

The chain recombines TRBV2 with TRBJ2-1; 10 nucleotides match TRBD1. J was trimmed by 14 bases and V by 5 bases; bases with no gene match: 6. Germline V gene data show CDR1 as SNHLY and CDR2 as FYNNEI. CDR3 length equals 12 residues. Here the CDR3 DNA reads TGTGCCAGCAGTTACACCGGGACAGGGGAGTTCTTC. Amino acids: CASSYTGTGEFF.

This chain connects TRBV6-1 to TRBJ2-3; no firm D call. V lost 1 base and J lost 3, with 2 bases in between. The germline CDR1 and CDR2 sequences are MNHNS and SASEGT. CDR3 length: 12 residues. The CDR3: CASSEVTDTQYF. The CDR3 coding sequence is TGTGCCAGCAGTGAAGTAACAGATACGCAGTATTTT.